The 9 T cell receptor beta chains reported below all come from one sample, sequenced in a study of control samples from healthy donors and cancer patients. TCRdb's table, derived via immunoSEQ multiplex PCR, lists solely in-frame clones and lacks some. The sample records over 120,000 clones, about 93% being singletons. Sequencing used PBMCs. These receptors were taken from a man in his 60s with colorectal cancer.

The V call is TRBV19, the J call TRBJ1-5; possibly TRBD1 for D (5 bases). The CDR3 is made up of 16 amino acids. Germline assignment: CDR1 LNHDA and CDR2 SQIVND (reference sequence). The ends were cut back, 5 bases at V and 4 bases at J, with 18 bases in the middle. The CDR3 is CASSPPEAWGNQPQHF. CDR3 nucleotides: TGTGCCAGTAGTCCCCCGGAGGCCTGGGGGAATCAGCCCCAGCATTTT.

The CDR3 here is CASSLEGGETQYF. Written as DNA, the CDR3 is TGTGCCAGCAGCTTAGAGGGGGGGGAGACCCAGTACTTC. The chain joins TRBV7-9 to TRBJ2-5, with D perhaps TRBD2 (7 bases). The ends were cut back, 1 base at V and 5 bases at J, with 8 bases in the middle. This CDR3 region has 13 residues. CDR1 is SEHNR and CDR2 is FQNEAQ in the germline V gene (reference sequence).

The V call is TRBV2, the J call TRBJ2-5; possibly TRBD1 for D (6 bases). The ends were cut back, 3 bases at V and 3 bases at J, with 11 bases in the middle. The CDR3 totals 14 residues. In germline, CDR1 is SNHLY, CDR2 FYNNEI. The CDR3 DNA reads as TGTGCCAGCAGTGAGGGGACACCTAAAGAGACCCAGTACTTC. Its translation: CASSEGTPKETQYF. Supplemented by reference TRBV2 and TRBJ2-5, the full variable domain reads EPEVTQTPSHQVTQMGQEVILRCVPISNHLYFYWYRQILGQKVEFLVSFYNNEISEKSEIFDDQFSVERPDGSNFTLKIRSTKLEDSAMYFCASSEGTPKETQYFGPGTRLLVL.

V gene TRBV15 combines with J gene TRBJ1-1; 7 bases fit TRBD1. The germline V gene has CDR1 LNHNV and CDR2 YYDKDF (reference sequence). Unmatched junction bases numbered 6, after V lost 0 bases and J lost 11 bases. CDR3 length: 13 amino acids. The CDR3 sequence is CATSRDRTGWAFF. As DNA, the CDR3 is TGTGCCACCAGCAGAGACCGGACAGGTTGGGCTTTCTTT.

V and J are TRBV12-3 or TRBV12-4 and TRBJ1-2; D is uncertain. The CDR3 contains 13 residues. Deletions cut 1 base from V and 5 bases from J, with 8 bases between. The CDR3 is CASSLGERYGYTF. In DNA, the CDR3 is TGTGCCAGCAGTTTAGGGGAACGGTATGGCTACACCTTC.

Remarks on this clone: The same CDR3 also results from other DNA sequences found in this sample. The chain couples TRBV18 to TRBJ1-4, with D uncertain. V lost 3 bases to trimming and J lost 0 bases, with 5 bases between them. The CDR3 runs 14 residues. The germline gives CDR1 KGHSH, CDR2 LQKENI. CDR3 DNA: TGTGCCAGCTCACCTACAGCAACTAATGAAAAACTGTTTTTT. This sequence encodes CASSPTATNEKLFF.

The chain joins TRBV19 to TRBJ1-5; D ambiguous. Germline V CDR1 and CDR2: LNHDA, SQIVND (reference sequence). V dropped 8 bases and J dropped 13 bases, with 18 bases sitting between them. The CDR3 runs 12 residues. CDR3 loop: CASRTLVGPQHF. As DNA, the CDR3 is TGTGCCAGTCGTACCCTCGTTGGTCCGCAGCATTTT.

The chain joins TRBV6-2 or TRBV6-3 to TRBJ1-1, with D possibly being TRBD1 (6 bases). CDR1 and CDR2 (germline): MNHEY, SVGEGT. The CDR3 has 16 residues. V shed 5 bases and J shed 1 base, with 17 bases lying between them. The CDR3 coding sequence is TGTGCCAGCAGTGCGCGCCGGACAGATTCGAACACTGAAGCTTTCTTT. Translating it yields CASSARRTDSNTEAFF.

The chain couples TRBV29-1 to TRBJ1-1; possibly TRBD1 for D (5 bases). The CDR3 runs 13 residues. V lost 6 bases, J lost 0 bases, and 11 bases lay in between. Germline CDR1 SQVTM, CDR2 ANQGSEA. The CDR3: CSVWGGMNTEAFF. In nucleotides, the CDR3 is TGCAGCGTGTGGGGCGGAATGAACACTGAAGCTTTCTTT.